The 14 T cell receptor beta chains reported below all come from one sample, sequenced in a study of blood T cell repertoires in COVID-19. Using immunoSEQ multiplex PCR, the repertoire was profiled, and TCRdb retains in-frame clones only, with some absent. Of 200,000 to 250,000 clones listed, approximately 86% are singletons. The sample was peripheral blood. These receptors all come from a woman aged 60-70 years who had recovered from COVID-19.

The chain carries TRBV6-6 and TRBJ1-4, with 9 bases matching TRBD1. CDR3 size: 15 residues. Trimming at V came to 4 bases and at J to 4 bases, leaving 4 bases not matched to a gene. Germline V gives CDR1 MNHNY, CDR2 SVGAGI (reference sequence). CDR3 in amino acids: CASSLRDRVNEKLFF. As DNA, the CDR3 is TGTGCCAGCAGTTTACGGGACAGGGTTAATGAAAAACTGTTTTTT.

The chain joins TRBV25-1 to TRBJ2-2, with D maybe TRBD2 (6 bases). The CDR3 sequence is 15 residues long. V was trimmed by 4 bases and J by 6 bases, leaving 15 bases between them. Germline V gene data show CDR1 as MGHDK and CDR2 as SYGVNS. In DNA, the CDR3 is TGTGCCAGCAGTGCAACTACCGGAGGGGCCGGGGAGCTGTTTTTT. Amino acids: CASSATTGGAGELFF.

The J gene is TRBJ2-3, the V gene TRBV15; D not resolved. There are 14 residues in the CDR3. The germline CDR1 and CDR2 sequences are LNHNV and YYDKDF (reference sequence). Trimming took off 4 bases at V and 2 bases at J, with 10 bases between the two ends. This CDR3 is CATSIVLDTDTQYF. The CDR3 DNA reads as TGTGCCACCAGCATTGTGTTAGACACAGATACGCAGTATTTT. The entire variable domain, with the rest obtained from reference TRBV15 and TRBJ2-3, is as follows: DAMVIQNPRYQVTQFGKPVTLSCSQTLNHNVMYWYQQKSSQAPKLLFHYYDKDFNNEADTPDNFQSRRPNTSFCFLDIRSPGLGDTAMYLCATSIVLDTDTQYFGPGTRLTVL.

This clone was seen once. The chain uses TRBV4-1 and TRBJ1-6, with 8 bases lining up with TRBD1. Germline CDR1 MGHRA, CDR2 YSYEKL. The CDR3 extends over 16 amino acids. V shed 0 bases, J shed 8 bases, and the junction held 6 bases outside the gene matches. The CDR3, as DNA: TGCGCCAGCAGCCAAGAGCCCGGACAGGGCTATTCACCCCTCCACTTT. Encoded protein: CASSQEPGQGYSPLHF.

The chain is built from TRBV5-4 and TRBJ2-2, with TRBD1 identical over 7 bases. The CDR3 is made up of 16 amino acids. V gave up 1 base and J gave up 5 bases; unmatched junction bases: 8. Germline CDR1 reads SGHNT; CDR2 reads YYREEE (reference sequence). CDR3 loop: CASSLIPGGETGELFF. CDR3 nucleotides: TGTGCCAGCAGCTTGATCCCAGGGGGAGAAACCGGGGAGCTGTTTTTT.

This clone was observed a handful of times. The CDR3 DNA reads TGTGCCAGCAGCCAAGTGGGCAGGGCTACTGAAGCTTTCTTT. This translates into CASSQVGRATEAFF. The genes are TRBV3-1 (or the pseudogene TRBV3-2) and TRBJ1-1; D may be TRBD1 (5 bases). CDR1 and CDR2 from the germline V gene are LGHDT and YNNKEL (reference sequence). There are 14 residues in the CDR3. V was cut by 1 base and J by 5 bases, with 11 bases left in between.

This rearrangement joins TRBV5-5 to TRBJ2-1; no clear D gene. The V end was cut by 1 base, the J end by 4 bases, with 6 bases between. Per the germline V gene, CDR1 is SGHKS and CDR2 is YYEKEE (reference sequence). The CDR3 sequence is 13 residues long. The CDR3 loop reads CASSLFLYNEQFF. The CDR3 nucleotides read TGTGCCAGCAGCTTGTTCCTGTACAATGAGCAGTTCTTC.

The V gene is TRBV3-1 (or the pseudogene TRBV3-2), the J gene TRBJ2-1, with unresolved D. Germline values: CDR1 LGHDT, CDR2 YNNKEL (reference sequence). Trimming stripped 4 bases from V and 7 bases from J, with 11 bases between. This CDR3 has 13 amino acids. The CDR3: CASSPLNWNEQFF. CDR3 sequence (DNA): TGTGCCAGCAGCCCCCTAAATTGGAATGAGCAGTTCTTC.

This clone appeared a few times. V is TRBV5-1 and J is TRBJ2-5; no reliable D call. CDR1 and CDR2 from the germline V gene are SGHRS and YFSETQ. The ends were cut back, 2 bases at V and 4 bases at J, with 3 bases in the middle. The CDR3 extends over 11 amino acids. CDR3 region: CASSFGETQYF. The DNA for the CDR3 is TGCGCCAGCAGCTTCGGAGAGACCCAGTACTTC.

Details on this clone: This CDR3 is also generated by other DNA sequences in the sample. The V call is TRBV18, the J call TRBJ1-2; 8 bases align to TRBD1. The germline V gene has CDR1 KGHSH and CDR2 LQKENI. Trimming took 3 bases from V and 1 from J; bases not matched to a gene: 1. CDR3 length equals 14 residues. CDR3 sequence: CASSPGQDNYGYTF. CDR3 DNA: TGTGCCAGCTCACCGGGACAGGATAACTATGGCTACACCTTC.

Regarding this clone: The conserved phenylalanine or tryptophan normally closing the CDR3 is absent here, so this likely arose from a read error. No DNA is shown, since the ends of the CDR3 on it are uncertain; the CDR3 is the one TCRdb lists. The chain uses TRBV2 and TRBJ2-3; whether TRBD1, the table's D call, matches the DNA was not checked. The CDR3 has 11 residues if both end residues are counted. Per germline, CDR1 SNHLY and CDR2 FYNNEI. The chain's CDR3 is CASRTGTGVSP.

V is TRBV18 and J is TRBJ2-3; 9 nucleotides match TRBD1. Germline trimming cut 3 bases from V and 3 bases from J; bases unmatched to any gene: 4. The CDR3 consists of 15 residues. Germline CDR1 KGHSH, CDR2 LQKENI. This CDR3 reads CASSPGQGTTDTQYF. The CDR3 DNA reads TGTGCCAGCTCACCGGGACAGGGTACAACAGATACGCAGTATTTT.

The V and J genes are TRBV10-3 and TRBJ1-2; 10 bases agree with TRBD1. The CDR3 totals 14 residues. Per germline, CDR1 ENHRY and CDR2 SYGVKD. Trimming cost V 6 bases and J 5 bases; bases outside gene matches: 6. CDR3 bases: TGTGCCATCAGATCCGGGACAGGGGAGTATGGCTACACCTTC. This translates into CAIRSGTGEYGYTF.

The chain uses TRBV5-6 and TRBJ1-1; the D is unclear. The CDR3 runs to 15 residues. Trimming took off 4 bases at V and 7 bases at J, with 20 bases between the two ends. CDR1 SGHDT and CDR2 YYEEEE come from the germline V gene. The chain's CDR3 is CASSKLSREASEAFF. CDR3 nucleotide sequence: TGTGCCAGCAGCAAACTCTCGAGGGAGGCCAGTGAAGCTTTCTTT.